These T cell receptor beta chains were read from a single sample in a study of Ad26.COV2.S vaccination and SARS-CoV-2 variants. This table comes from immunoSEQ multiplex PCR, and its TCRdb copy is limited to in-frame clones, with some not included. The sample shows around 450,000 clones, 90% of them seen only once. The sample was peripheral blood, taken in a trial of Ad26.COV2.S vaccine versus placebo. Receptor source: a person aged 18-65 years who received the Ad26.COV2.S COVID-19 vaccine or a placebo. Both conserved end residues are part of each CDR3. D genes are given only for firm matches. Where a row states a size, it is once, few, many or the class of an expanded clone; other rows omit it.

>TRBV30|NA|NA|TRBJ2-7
CAWTGGSYEQYF
TGTGCCTGGACCGGGGGATCCTACGAGCAGTACTTC
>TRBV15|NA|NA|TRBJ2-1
CATSRDSNYFSYNEQFF
TGTGCCACCAGCAGGGACAGCAACTACTTCTCCTACAATGAGCAGTTCTTC
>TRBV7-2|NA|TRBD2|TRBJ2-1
CASSLVSAGGPGPQFF
TGTGCCAGCAGCTTAGTATCAGCGGGAGGGCCGGGTCCACAGTTCTTC
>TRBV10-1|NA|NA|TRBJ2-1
CASSDVREAYNEQFF
TGCGCCAGCAGTGATGTCAGGGAGGCCTACAATGAGCAGTTCTTC
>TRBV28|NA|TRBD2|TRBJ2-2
CASSVVGGPPGELFF
TGTGCCAGCAGTGTTGTGGGAGGGCCCCCCGGGGAGCTGTTTTTT
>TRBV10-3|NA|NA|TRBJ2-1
CAILTRADEQFF
TGTGCCATCCTGACAAGGGCTGATGAGCAGTTCTTC
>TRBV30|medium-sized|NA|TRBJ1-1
CAWSMAGNTEAFF
TGTGCCTGGAGTATGGCAGGGAACACTGAAGCTTTCTTT
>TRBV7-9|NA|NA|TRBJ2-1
CASSLVDYNSYNEQFF
TGTGCCAGCAGCTTAGTAGACTACAACTCCTACAATGAGCAGTTCTTC
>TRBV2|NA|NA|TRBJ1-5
CASSGGEEQPQHF
TGTGCCAGCAGTGGAGGGGAGGAGCAGCCCCAGCATTTT
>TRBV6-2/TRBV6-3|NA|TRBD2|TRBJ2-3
CASSARLGLALSDTQYF
TGTGCCAGCAGTGCGAGGTTGGGACTAGCGTTATCAGATACGCAGTATTTT
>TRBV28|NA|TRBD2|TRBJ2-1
CASSLLSLKTSSRVEQFF
TGTGCCAGCAGTTTATTATCCCTGAAGACTAGCTCTCGGGTTGAGCAGTTCTTC
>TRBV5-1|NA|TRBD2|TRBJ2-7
CASSLKAGEKQYF
TGCGCCAGCAGCTTGAAAGCGGGAGAGAAGCAGTACTTC
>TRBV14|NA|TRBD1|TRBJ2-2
CASSPLQGMGTGELFF
TGTGCCAGCAGCCCGTTACAGGGGATGGGCACCGGGGAGCTGTTTTTT
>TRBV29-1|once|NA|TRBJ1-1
CSVQVGLRTEAFF
TGCAGCGTTCAGGTGGGGTTGAGGACTGAAGCTTTCTTT
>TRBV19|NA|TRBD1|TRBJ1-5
CASSIEGGTDSNQPQHF
TGTGCCAGTAGTATCGAAGGGGGGACAGATAGCAATCAGCCCCAGCATTTT
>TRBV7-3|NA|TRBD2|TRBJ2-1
CASSSIGTRLAGDYNEQFF
TGTGCCAGCAGCTCCATCGGGACAAGACTAGCGGGAGACTACAATGAGCAGTTCTTC